This T cell receptor (beta chain) was retrieved from a study of T cell clonality in common variable immunodeficiency. Patients and controls were mostly of Caucasian heritage. Blood samples were heparinized, roughly 5 to 8.5 ml per donor. CDR3 length: 19 residues. Germline CDR1 and CDR2: LNHDA and SQIVND (reference sequence). V lost 5 bases, J lost 1 base, and 10 bases stayed unmatched. Assay used: immunoSEQ multiplex PCR; TCRdb lists only in-frame clones, some missing. The sample is made up of about 34,000 clones, none counted only once. In this sample, this clone turned up many times. The antigen remains unidentified. The read is 3 residues too short to cover the CDR3 end, so that end is filled in from the germline J gene. Study-level points and caveats: Fewer deletions and N-nucleotide insertions were reportedly seen in common variable immunodeficiency TCR beta sequences.

The V gene is TRBV19, the J gene TRBJ2-2, with TRBD2 matching over 13 bases. Sequencing was performed on peripheral blood mononuclear cells. The clonotype comes from a human donor with common variable immunodeficiency. Incomplete CDR3 DNA: TGTGCCAGTAGTCCTCATCCTGGACTAGCGGGGGAGAACACCGGGGAG. It encodes CASSPHPGLAGENTGE. The entire CDR3 is CASSPHPGLAGENTGELFF.